These 28 T cell receptor beta chains were all obtained from the same sample, sequenced in a study of identical twins. TCRdb itself ran the 5' RACE reads through MiXCR, one entry per CDR3 protein. The sample lists 350,000 to 450,000 distinct CDR3 sequences, approximately 18% occurring once. Sequencing was carried out using naive T cells sorted from blood. These receptor sequences come from a man aged 50-59 years in good health.

This clonotype was counted at least ten times. The chain joins TRBV4-2 to TRBJ2-3; D is uncertain. Trimming took 0 bases from V and 0 from J, leaving 22 bases between them. Germline CDR1 reads LGHNA; CDR2 reads YNFKEQ. CDR3 length: 20 residues. The CDR3 DNA reads as TGTGCCAGCAGCCAAGATCGGACGGCCGGGCGGAGTACTAGCACAGATACGCAGTATTTT. Amino acids: CASSQDRTAGRSTSTDTQYF.

This clonotype showed up many times. The gene calls are TRBV7-2 and TRBJ2-7; D gene ambiguous. The V end was cut by 1 base, the J end by 10 bases, with 14 bases between. Germline loops: CDR1 SGHTA, CDR2 FQGNSA. This CDR3 is built from 13 residues. The CDR3 nucleotides are TGTGCCAGCAGCTTAGTTGGTCAAGGGCTTCAGTACTTC. Its translation: CASSLVGQGLQYF.

This clonotype was seen more than once but under ten times. This chain uses TRBV12-3 or TRBV12-4 with TRBJ1-5; tentatively, D is TRBD1 (5 bases). This CDR3 is 15 amino acids long. V lost 5 bases and J lost 0, with 11 bases in between. CDR3 DNA: TGTGCCAGCAGTGCGGGACCAGATAGCAATCAGCCCCAGCATTTT. As protein: CASSAGPDSNQPQHF.

In its sample, this clonotype was seen many times. The rearrangement uses TRBV10-3 and TRBJ2-1; 7 bases match TRBD2. In germline, CDR1 is ENHRY, CDR2 SYGVKD. The ends lost 0 bases at V and 3 bases at J; junction bases unmatched: 2. The CDR3 is 15 amino acids. The DNA of the CDR3 is TGTGCCATCAGTGAGTCCTTAGCGGGCTACAATGAGCAGTTCTTC. It codes for CAISESLAGYNEQFF.

The table lists this clonotype with a count of one. This chain connects TRBV4-3 to TRBJ2-2, with 9 bases lining up with TRBD2. The V gene end was trimmed by 0 bases and the J gene end by 5 bases; junction bases not matched to a gene: 4. CDR3 size: 16 residues. Germline V lookup: CDR1 LGHNA, CDR2 YSLEER. The CDR3 DNA follows: TGCGCCAGCAGCCAAGAGGGGACTAGCACTACCGGGGAGCTGTTTTTT. It specifies CASSQEGTSTTGELFF.

The chain has TRBV9 and TRBJ2-2; 10 bases match TRBD2. Germline V gene lookup returns CDR1 SGDLS and CDR2 YYNGEE. V shed 0 bases and J 7 bases; nucleotides not matched to a gene: 6. This CDR3 region has 16 residues. The CDR3 loop reads CASSVAGAGGDGELFF. The CDR3 bases are TGTGCCAGCAGCGTAGCAGGAGCGGGAGGGGACGGGGAGCTGTTTTTT.

This clonotype was seen repeatedly, ten times or more. The V call is TRBV7-6, the J call TRBJ2-1; 9 bases line up with TRBD2. The germline gives CDR1 SGHVS, CDR2 FNYEAQ. V was clipped by 5 bases and J by 8 bases; unmatched bases: 10. This CDR3 has 15 residues. The CDR3 nucleotides are TGTGCCAGCAGCCAGAGGCTAGCGGGGAGGGATGAGCAGTTCTTC. It codes for CASSQRLAGRDEQFF.

The table lists this clonotype with many counts. The chain carries TRBV6-5 and TRBJ2-2, with a tentative D call TRBD2 (5 bases). In germline, CDR1 is MNHEY, CDR2 SVGAGI. This CDR3 is built from 15 residues. Trimming took 0 bases from V and 6 from J, leaving 11 bases between them. The CDR3 region has the DNA TGTGCCAGCAGTTACTCTTATAGAGGGTCCGGGGAGCTGTTTTTT. It codes for CASSYSYRGSGELFF.

The genes are TRBV6-2 or TRBV6-3 and TRBJ1-5, with a tentative D call TRBD1 (6 bases). The CDR3 sequence is 15 residues long. Trimming removed 2 bases at V and 4 bases at J, with 12 bases between. Germline CDR1 and CDR2: MNHEY and SVGEGT. Written as DNA, the CDR3 is TGTGCCAGCAGTTACCTGGACAGCCTTAATCAGCCCCAGCATTTT. Translating gives CASSYLDSLNQPQHF.

This clonotype occurred many times. CDR3 coding DNA: TGTGCCAGCAGTTTTAGAGTTCACAGACCTTCCTATGGCTACACCTTC. This sequence encodes CASSFRVHRPSYGYTF. V is TRBV28 and J is TRBJ1-2; D is undetermined. This CDR3 comprises 16 residues. Germline V gene data show CDR1 as MDHEN and CDR2 as SYDVKM. V was pared by 3 bases and J by 4 bases, with 18 bases between.

The rearrangement joins TRBV5-1 to TRBJ2-5; 8 bases line up with TRBD2. The V and J ends lost 4 bases and 0 bases, in that order; junction bases with no gene match: 8. This CDR3 is 16 amino acids long. The germline gives CDR1 SGHRS, CDR2 YFSETQ. CDR3 protein: CASSLPTSVYQETQYF. Here the CDR3 DNA reads TGCGCCAGCAGCCTACCGACTAGCGTGTACCAAGAGACCCAGTACTTC.

This clonotype was observed at least ten times. The rearrangement joins TRBV12-3 or TRBV12-4 to TRBJ1-6, with a possible D match to TRBD1 (6 bases). V lost 5 bases, J lost 7 bases, and 6 bases lay in between. CDR3 size: 12 residues. The CDR3 nucleotides read TGTGCCAGCAGTACAGGGAATTCACCCCTCCACTTT. Encoded protein: CASSTGNSPLHF.

The sample holds many counts of this clonotype. The chain uses TRBV20-1 and TRBJ2-7; TRBD2 agrees at 16 bases. Germline V gene data show CDR1 as DFQATT and CDR2 as SNEGSKA (reference sequence). CDR3 length: 17 amino acids. V gave up 3 bases and J gave up 4 bases; unmatched junction bases: 9. The CDR3, as DNA: TGCAGTGCTAGGAATACGGGACTAGCGGGGGGGATTTACGAGCAGTACTTC. This encodes CSARNTGLAGGIYEQYF.

The chain joins TRBV25-1 to TRBJ1-1; D gene ambiguous. Trimming removed 5 bases at V and 2 bases at J, with 12 bases between. The germline V gene has CDR1 MGHDK and CDR2 SYGVNS. The CDR3 has 14 residues. The CDR3 DNA follows: TGTGCCAGCAGTAAAGAGGTAGGCAACACTGAAGCTTTCTTT. Its protein is CASSKEVGNTEAFF. Based on the CDR3 plus reference TRBV25-1 and TRBJ1-1, the full variable domain is EADIYQTPRYLVIGTGKKITLECSQTMGHDKMYWYQQDPGMELHLIHYSYGVNSTEKGDLSSESTVSRIRTEHFPLTLESARPSHTSQYLCASSKEVGNTEAFFGQGTRLTVV.

The V and J genes are TRBV27 and TRBJ1-5, with D unresolved. V was pared by 6 bases and J by 6 bases, with 9 bases between. The CDR3 loop spans 12 amino acids. Germline CDR1 is MNHEY and CDR2 is SMNVEV (reference sequence). The CDR3 is CASRGGGQPQHF. The CDR3 nucleotides are TGTGCCAGCAGGGGTGGAGGTCAGCCCCAGCATTTT.

As concerns this clonotype: Germline and junction disagree at one end, which may indicate a read error. The V call is TRBV27, the J call TRBJ2-3, with D possibly TRBD2 on 6 matching bases. Germline V gives CDR1 MNHEY, CDR2 SMNVEV (reference sequence). The CDR3 loop spans 17 amino acids. The CDR3 DNA follows: TGTGCCAGCAGTGTATCGTTCCGGCGGGGCCGCACAGATACGCAGTATTTT. This encodes CASSVSFRRGRTDTQYF.

The rearrangement links TRBV20-1 to TRBJ2-1; 12 positions agree with TRBD2. This CDR3 region has 13 residues. Germline CDR1 DFQATT, CDR2 SNEGSKA (reference sequence). V was clipped by 5 bases and J by 9 bases; unmatched bases: 5. The CDR3 nucleotides are TGCAGTGCTGCTAGCGGGAGGGCCGGTGAGCAGTTCTTC. Amino acids: CSAASGRAGEQFF.

There are many counts of this clonotype. V and J are TRBV6-2 or TRBV6-3 and TRBJ2-1; 8 nucleotides line up with TRBD1. Germline V lookup: CDR1 MNHEY, CDR2 SVGEGT. This CDR3 spans 15 amino acids. V dropped 6 bases and J dropped 1; count of bases not matched to a gene: 5. DNA of the CDR3: TGTGCCAGCAGATCCACAGGGGGATCCTACAATGAGCAGTTCTTC. Translated, it gives CASRSTGGSYNEQFF.

The sample holds many counts of this clonotype. The genes are TRBV29-1 and TRBJ2-7; possible D gene TRBD1, 5 bases. The ends were cut back, 5 bases at V and 2 bases at J, with 10 bases in the middle. The CDR3 covers 12 residues. Germline V gene data show CDR1 as SQVTM and CDR2 as ANQGSEA. This CDR3 reads CSVIRETYEQYF. The DNA for the CDR3 is TGCAGCGTTATCAGGGAAACCTACGAGCAGTACTTC.

In this sample, this clonotype turned up a few times. The chain employs TRBV20-1 and TRBJ2-1; D call uncertain. This CDR3 has 11 amino acids. V was clipped by 7 bases and J by 4 bases, with 8 bases between them. The germline gives CDR1 DFQATT, CDR2 SNEGSKA (reference sequence). In DNA form, the CDR3 reads TGCAGTGGGGCGTGTTACAATGAGCAGTTCTTC. It codes for CSGACYNEQFF.

This chain connects TRBV5-1 to TRBJ2-1; 10 nucleotides align to TRBD2. CDR3 length equals 14 residues. Germline V lookup: CDR1 SGHRS, CDR2 YFSETQ. J lost 6 bases, V lost 6 bases, and 6 bases had no gene match. This CDR3 reads CASMLSGGANEQFF. CDR3 coding DNA: TGCGCCAGCATGTTGAGCGGGGGGGCCAATGAGCAGTTCTTC.

The chain combines TRBV5-8 with TRBJ1-6; weak D call: TRBD1 (5 bases). Trimming shortened V by 4 bases and J by 8 bases, and 13 bases separated the two germline ends. The CDR3 runs 14 residues. Germline lookup yields CDR1 SGHTS and CDR2 YDEGEE. The CDR3 DNA reads as TGTGCCAGCAGCCCCCGGGACGCTTATTCACCCCTCCACTTT. This encodes CASSPRDAYSPLHF.

This clonotype was observed at least ten times. This chain uses TRBV5-1 with TRBJ2-1, with TRBD1 matching 8 bases. From germline, CDR1 is SGHRS and CDR2 YFSETQ. The V segment lost 4 bases and the J segment 3 bases; nucleotides outside the gene matches: 6. This CDR3 has 15 amino acids. This chain's CDR3 is CASSQTRGRYNEQFF. DNA of the CDR3: TGCGCCAGCAGCCAGACCAGGGGGCGCTACAATGAGCAGTTCTTC. The entire variable domain, with the rest obtained from reference TRBV5-1 and TRBJ2-1, is as follows: KAGVTQTPRYLIKTRGQQVTLSCSPISGHRSVSWYQQTPGQGLQFLFEYFSETQRNKGNFPGRFSGRQFSNSRSEMNVSTLELGDSALYLCASSQTRGRYNEQFFGPGTRLTVL.

There are a few counts of this clonotype. The J gene is TRBJ2-5, the V gene TRBV25-1, with TRBD1 matching 8 bases. V lost 8 bases, J lost 5 bases, and 13 bases stayed unmatched. This CDR3 region has 15 residues. The germline CDR1 and CDR2 sequences are MGHDK and SYGVNS. The CDR3 here is CASGTGTGPWETQYF. CDR3 nucleotide sequence: TGTGCCAGCGGAACTGGGACAGGACCCTGGGAGACCCAGTACTTC. The full variable domain, in which reference TRBV25-1 and TRBJ2-5 provide the parts outside the CDR3, is EADIYQTPRYLVIGTGKKITLECSQTMGHDKMYWYQQDPGMELHLIHYSYGVNSTEKGDLSSESTVSRIRTEHFPLTLESARPSHTSQYLCASGTGTGPWETQYFGPGTRLLVL.

This clonotype occurred a few times. The rearrangement uses TRBV11-2 and TRBJ2-1; 15 bases are a match to TRBD2. With 5 bases clipped from V and 6 bases from J, the junction kept 11 bases outside the gene matches. This CDR3 contains 18 residues. The germline CDR1 and CDR2 sequences are SGHAT and FQNNGV. The CDR3 sequence: CASSRYQGTSGRSNEQFF. CDR3 DNA: TGTGCCAGCAGCCGTTATCAAGGGACTAGCGGGAGGTCCAATGAGCAGTTCTTC.

The sample holds a few counts of this clonotype. This sequence joins TRBV7-2 and TRBJ2-3; D is unresolved. CDR1 and CDR2 (germline): SGHTA, FQGNSA. The V and J ends lost 1 base and 3 bases respectively, with 8 bases between them. This CDR3 is 14 amino acids long. The CDR3 is CASSLGPYTDTQYF. In DNA, the CDR3 is TGTGCCAGCAGCTTAGGACCCTATACAGATACGCAGTATTTT.

This clonotype was counted between two and nine times. This chain uses TRBV20-1 with TRBJ2-1; maybe TRBD2 (5 bases). There are 14 residues in the CDR3. Germline V gene data show CDR1 as DFQATT and CDR2 as SNEGSKA (reference sequence). The CDR3 here is CSLGREGSYNEQFF. The DNA of the CDR3 is TGCAGCTTAGGTCGGGAAGGCTCCTACAATGAGCAGTTCTTC.

Ten or more counts support this clonotype. This sequence joins TRBV5-4 and TRBJ2-3; maybe TRBD1 (5 bases). V lost 4 bases to trimming and J lost 0 bases, with 12 bases between them. Per germline, CDR1 SGHNT and CDR2 YYREEE (reference sequence). The CDR3 runs 15 residues. This chain's CDR3 is CASSPPSGSTDTQYF. The DNA for the CDR3 is TGTGCCAGCAGCCCCCCGTCAGGGAGCACAGATACGCAGTATTTT.